Shown below are 10 T cell receptor beta chains from a single sample sequenced in a study of OX40 agonist ivuxolimab in advanced cancers. The library was generated by the immunoSEQ multiplex PCR assay. Imported from immuneACCESS, the table was reduced by TCRdb to in-frame sequences with V and J called. These copies leave out some clones; in studies compared against another copy, an unresolved V gene accounts for under half, and the cause of the remainder is not known. Here the sample has around 34,000 clones; 80% to 90% occur a single time. Clones ranked in the top ten supply 40% to 45% of the sample. The source was CD4+ or CD8+ T cells sorted from blood, collected in a trial of the OX40 agonist ivuxolimab. Receptor source: an adult with an advanced solid tumor such as melanoma, head and neck, liver or kidney cancer.

The chain is built from TRBV4-1 and TRBJ2-2, with TRBD2 matching 10 bases. This CDR3 comprises 16 residues. The V gene's germline CDR1 is MGHRA and CDR2 YSYEKL. V lost 0 bases and J lost 6; bases outside the gene matches: 4. The DNA of the CDR3 is TGCGCCAGCAGCCAAGACAGCGGGGGGGCCCCCGGGGAGCTGTTTTTT. Protein sequence: CASSQDSGGAPGELFF.

CDR3 bases: TGTGCCAGCAGTCGAGAGGGCACTGAAGCTTTCTTT. Translating it yields CASSREGTEAFF. The J gene is TRBJ1-1, the V gene TRBV6-5; no definite D call. CDR1 and CDR2 from the germline V gene are MNHEY and SVGAGI. The CDR3 loop spans 12 amino acids. The V end lost 5 bases, the J end lost 4 bases, and 8 bases lay between the germline ends.

The CDR3: CASSFILAGLSTDTQYF. The CDR3 nucleotides read TGTGCCAGCAGTTTTATCCTAGCGGGGCTCTCCACAGATACGCAGTATTTT. The chain couples TRBV28 to TRBJ2-3, with 9 bases that match TRBD2. V gave up 3 bases and J gave up 2 bases; unmatched junction bases: 9. CDR1 and CDR2 (germline): MDHEN, SYDVKM. This CDR3 is built from 17 residues.

J is TRBJ1-1 and V is TRBV5-6; perhaps TRBD1 as D (5 bases). The ends were cut back, 6 bases at V and 7 bases at J, with 13 bases in the middle. CDR3 length: 12 residues. CDR1 and CDR2 from the germline V gene are SGHDT and YYEEEE. CDR3: CASNPIGDEAFF. For the CDR3, the DNA is TGTGCCAGCAACCCAATAGGGGATGAAGCTTTCTTT.

The V gene is TRBV7-8, the J gene TRBJ1-2; 9 positions agree with TRBD1. This CDR3 is 15 amino acids long. The V gene's germline CDR1 is SGHVS and CDR2 FQNEAQ. V was pared by 5 bases and J by 3 bases, with 7 bases of the junction left unmatched. In DNA form, the CDR3 reads TGTGCCAGCAGCACAACACAGGGGGCGTACTATGGCTACACCTTC. This gives the protein CASSTTQGAYYGYTF.

This clone was observed a handful of times. The V and J genes are TRBV27 and TRBJ1-5; D is undetermined. Trimming shortened V by 3 bases and J by 4 bases, and 13 bases separated the two germline ends. CDR1 MNHEY and CDR2 SMNVEV come from the germline V gene (reference sequence). CDR3 length: 15 amino acids. DNA for the CDR3: TGTGCCAGCAGTTTTCTGGCAGACCTGAATCAGCCCCAGCATTTT. Its translation: CASSFLADLNQPQHF.

The genes are TRBV15 and TRBJ2-5, with D tentatively TRBD1 or TRBD2 (5 bases each). Germline CDR1 reads LNHNV; CDR2 reads YYDKDF (reference sequence). V lost 3 bases to trimming and J lost 5 bases, with 19 bases between them. The CDR3 consists of 16 residues. The DNA for the CDR3 is TGTGCCACCAGCAGCCTACGGGACCCCAATGAGGAGACCCAGTACTTC. Its translation is CATSSLRDPNEETQYF.

This clone was seen repeatedly, ten times or more. This chain links TRBV5-6 with TRBJ1-2; no clear D gene. The germline V and J ends were trimmed by 3 bases and 3 bases, with 21 bases remaining between them. CDR3 length: 17 amino acids. The germline CDR1 and CDR2 sequences are SGHDT and YYEEEE. This CDR3 reads CASSYSPSGIFDYGYTF. The CDR3 nucleotides read TGTGCCAGCAGCTACTCACCCTCAGGAATCTTTGACTATGGCTACACCTTC.

V gene TRBV7-9 combines with J gene TRBJ2-2; tentatively, D is TRBD1 (5 bases). Germline V lookup: CDR1 SEHNR, CDR2 FQNEAQ (reference sequence). The CDR3 is 16 residues long. Trimming pared 0 bases from V and 0 bases from J, leaving 8 bases between. The CDR3 DNA sequence: TGTGCCAGCAGCTTAGCAGTGACAGCGAACACCGGGGAGCTGTTTTTT. Translated: CASSLAVTANTGELFF. Filled out from reference TRBV7-9 and TRBJ2-2, the complete variable domain reads DTGVSQNPRHKITKRGQNVTFRCDPISEHNRLYWYRQTLGQGPEFLTYFQNEAQLEKSRLLSDRFSAERPKGSFSTLEIQRTEQGDSAMYLCASSLAVTANTGELFFGEGSRLTVL.

The rearrangement uses TRBV13 and TRBJ2-5; the match to TRBD2 covers 8 bases. CDR3 length equals 16 residues. The V and J ends lost 0 bases and 5 bases, in that order; junction bases with no gene match: 8. Germline values: CDR1 PRHDT, CDR2 FYEKMQ (reference sequence). This chain's CDR3 is CASSLGSGGPRETQYF. CDR3 coding DNA: TGTGCCAGCAGCTTAGGAAGCGGGGGCCCTCGGGAGACCCAGTACTTC.